The rows below give T cell receptor beta chains drawn from one sample of a study of cytomegalovirus exposure and HLA in healthy donors. The protocol was immunoSEQ multiplex PCR, while the TCRdb copy is restricted to in-frame clones and leaves out a portion. The sample contains a few hundred thousand clones, about 80% of which appear only once. The sequenced sample was PBMCs. The receptor source for this set is a girl aged 2-10 years in good health and CMV-seronegative. Both conserved end residues are trimmed from each CDR3.

cdr3_aa v_call
ASSESTGDTQY TRBV10-1
ASSSRELGDTQY TRBV7-9
ASSLISLAGGKNTGELF TRBV5-6
ASSERLEAF TRBV6-1
ASSILQGRLF TRBV28
ASSPKQRWHEQY TRBV4-2
ASRATGSGNQPQH TRBV6-5
ASSLSGGREHEQF TRBV7-2
ASRPTRGYYGYT TRBV4-1
AISEGLISGSLH TRBV10-3
SVEGPGGMNTEAF TRBV29-1
ASSSPNQPQH TRBV5-4
ASSAGEIPYGYT TRBV9
ASSLWGGSSYEQY TRBV28
AISGLAGGRDEQY TRBV10-3
ASSLGQLNYGYT TRBV5-1
ASSSGSYEQY TRBV13
ASSPSAFLGDTEAF TRBV18
ASSLEGGEAF TRBV7-4
ATSLYRENTEAF TRBV15
ASSLRKGLGNQPQH TRBV28
ASSLSLRLDTQY TRBV7-2